A selection of T cell receptor beta chains follows, all from one sample in a study of blood T cell repertoires in COVID-19. Measured with immunoSEQ multiplex PCR; TCRdb has only the in-frame clones, and not every one. The sample gives about 160,000 clones, 60% to 85% of which show up once; more than 6.5% is in the top ten. Sequencing input: peripheral blood. Source of these receptors: a woman aged 55-69 years with COVID-19, enrolled during active disease. CDR3s include the opening cysteine and the closing phenylalanine or tryptophan. The D gene is left open where the match is weak. Part of the rows lack a size; the others show once, few, many or a class for expanded clones.

>TRBD2|TRBJ2-2|TRBV5-1|.
CASSLGSGANTGELFF
TGCGCCAGCAGCTTGGGTAGCGGGGCGAACACCGGGGAGCTGTTTTTT
>.|TRBJ1-4|TRBV25-1|.
CASSPNPPLPNEKLFF
TGTGCCAGCAGTCCAAACCCACCTCTACCTAATGAAAAACTGTTTTTT
>.|TRBJ2-2|TRBV7-3|few
CASSPKSTGELFF
TGTGCCAGCAGCCCCAAGAGTACCGGGGAGCTGTTTTTT
>.|TRBJ2-3|TRBV9|.
CASSVERASPDTQYF
TGTGCCAGCAGCGTAGAGCGGGCTAGCCCAGATACGCAGTATTTT
>.|TRBJ1-4|TRBV2|.
CASTATQGTTNEKLFF
TGTGCCAGCACCGCTACACAGGGAACAACTAATGAAAAACTGTTTTTT
>.|TRBJ2-3|TRBV20-1|once
CSPYEANTQYF
TGCAGTCCGTACGAGGCGAATACGCAGTATTTT
>TRBD2|TRBJ2-1|TRBV7-2|.
CASSRRASGTKSEQFF
TGTGCCAGCAGCCGGAGGGCTAGCGGGACAAAAAGTGAGCAGTTCTTC
>TRBD1|TRBJ1-6|TRBV5-8|.
CASSVLLGQGLGSPLHF
TGTGCCAGCAGCGTCTTACTTGGACAGGGCTTAGGATCACCCCTCCACTTT
>.|TRBJ2-2|TRBV7-3|few
CASSPTRPGELFF
TGTGCCAGCAGCCCGACTCGTCCCGGGGAGCTGTTTTTT
>TRBD1|TRBJ1-6|TRBV6-5|.
CASRGKTGDGSPLHF
TGTGCCAGCAGGGGAAAGACAGGGGACGGTTCACCCCTCCACTTT
>.|TRBJ2-1|TRBV5-8|.
CASSLTLYNTYNEQFF
TGTGCCAGCAGCTTGACACTATATAACACCTACAATGAGCAGTTCTTC
>TRBD2|TRBJ2-1|TRBV3-1/TRBV3-2|.
CASSQGLAGPSYNEQFF
TGTGCCAGCAGCCAAGGGCTAGCGGGCCCTTCCTACAATGAGCAGTTCTTC
>.|TRBJ1-1|TRBV7-2|.
CASSLVEGTEAFF
TGTGCCAGCAGCTTAGTTGAGGGCACTGAAGCTTTCTTT
>TRBD2|TRBJ2-3|TRBV5-6|.
CASSLVAGGTDTQYF
TGTGCCAGCAGCTTGGTTGCGGGGGGCACAGATACGCAGTATTTT
>TRBD1|TRBJ2-1|TRBV27|once
CASSLPGTGVINEQFF
TGTGCCAGCAGTTTACCCGGGACAGGGGTAATCAATGAGCAGTTCTTC
>TRBD1|TRBJ1-6|TRBV19|.
CASSTHRTGRNSPLHF
TGTGCCAGTAGTACCCACCGGACAGGGAGGAATTCACCCCTCCACTTT
>.|TRBJ1-2|TRBV4-2|few
CASSQEGDSSLYGYTF
TGTGCCAGCAGCCAAGAGGGTGACAGTTCCCTCTATGGCTACACCTTC
>.|TRBJ1-1|TRBV5-4|.
CASSQKRGLNTEAFF
TGTGCCAGCAGCCAAAAGCGGGGGCTGAACACTGAAGCTTTCTTT
>TRBD1|TRBJ2-1|TRBV6-5|.
CASRAGGAGYNEQFF
TGTGCCAGCAGGGCAGGGGGCGCCGGCTACAATGAGCAGTTCTTC
>TRBD1|TRBJ1-2|TRBV27|.
CASSLSPGGGFGYTF
TGTGCCAGCAGTTTATCCCCAGGGGGTGGGTTTGGCTACACCTTC
>TRBD2|TRBJ2-3|TRBV20-1|.
CSASYVGTSGGVVTDTQYF
TGCAGTGCTAGTTATGTTGGGACTAGCGGGGGGGTAGTTACAGATACGCAGTATTTT
>.|TRBJ1-2|TRBV19|.
CASSSFLQGGYGYTF
TGTGCCAGTAGTAGCTTTCTGCAGGGAGGATATGGCTACACCTTC
>TRBD1|TRBJ1-2|TRBV5-4|.
CASSLGFGQGAQNYGYTF
TGTGCCAGCAGCTTAGGTTTTGGACAGGGGGCCCAAAACTATGGCTACACCTTC
>TRBD2|TRBJ2-3|TRBV19|once
CASSRQPGLATDTQYF
TGTGCCAGTAGTCGGCAGCCGGGACTAGCGACAGATACGCAGTATTTT
>TRBD2|TRBJ2-7|TRBV20-1|.
CSASVLAGGGPYEQYF
TGCAGTGCTAGTGTCCTAGCGGGCGGTGGGCCCTACGAGCAGTACTTC
>TRBD1|TRBJ1-3|TRBV6-6|.
CASSQTGDSGNTIYF
TGTGCCAGCAGTCAGACAGGGGACTCTGGAAACACCATATATTTT
>TRBD2|TRBJ2-3|TRBV19|.
CASSPPTSGRGDTQYF
TGTGCCAGTAGTCCCCCCACTAGCGGGAGGGGAGATACGCAGTATTTT